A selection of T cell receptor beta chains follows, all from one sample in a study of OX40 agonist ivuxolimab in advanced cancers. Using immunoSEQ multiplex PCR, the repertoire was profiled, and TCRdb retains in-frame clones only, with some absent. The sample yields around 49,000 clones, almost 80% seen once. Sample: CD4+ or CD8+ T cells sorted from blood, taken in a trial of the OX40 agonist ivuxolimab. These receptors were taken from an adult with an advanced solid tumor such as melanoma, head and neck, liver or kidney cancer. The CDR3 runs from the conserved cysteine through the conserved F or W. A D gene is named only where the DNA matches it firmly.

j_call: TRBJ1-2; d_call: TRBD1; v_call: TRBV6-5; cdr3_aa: CASNAPGQGSGYTF
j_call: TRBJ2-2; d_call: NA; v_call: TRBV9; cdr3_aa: CASSVDGGQDGELFF
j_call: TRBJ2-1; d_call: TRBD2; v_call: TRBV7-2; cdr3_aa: CASSEREEGEQFF
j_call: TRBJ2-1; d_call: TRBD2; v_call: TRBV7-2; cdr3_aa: CASSLEVASGSRNEQFF
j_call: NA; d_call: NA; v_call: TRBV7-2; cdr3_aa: CASSSMGVSYEQYF
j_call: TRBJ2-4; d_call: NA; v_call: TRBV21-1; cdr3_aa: CATDCGTAGIISKNIQYF
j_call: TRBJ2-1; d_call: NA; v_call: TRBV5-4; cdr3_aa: CASSAGPDTGNEQFF
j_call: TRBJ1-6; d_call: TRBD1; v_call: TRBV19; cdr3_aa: CASSIGQASPLHF
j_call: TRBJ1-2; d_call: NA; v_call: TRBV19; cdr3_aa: CASSIPGVYGYTF
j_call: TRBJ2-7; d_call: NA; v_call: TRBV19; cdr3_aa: CASSTPGHPPDEQYF
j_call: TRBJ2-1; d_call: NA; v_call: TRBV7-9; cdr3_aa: CASSLGAVYNEQFF
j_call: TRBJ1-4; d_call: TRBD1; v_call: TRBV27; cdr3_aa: CASSDRGNEKLFF
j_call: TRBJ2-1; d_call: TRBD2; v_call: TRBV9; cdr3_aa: CASSPGLAGVEQFF
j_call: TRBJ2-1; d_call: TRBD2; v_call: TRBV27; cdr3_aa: CASSIRTHNTGTSGSNEQFF
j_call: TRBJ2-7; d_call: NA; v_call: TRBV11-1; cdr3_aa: CASSLTRVSSYEQYF
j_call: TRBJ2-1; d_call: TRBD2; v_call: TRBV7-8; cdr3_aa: CASSQTSASLQFF
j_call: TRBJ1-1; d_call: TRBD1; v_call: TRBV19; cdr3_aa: CASSTTGADKAFF
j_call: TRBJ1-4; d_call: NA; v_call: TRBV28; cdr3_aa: CASSNMRWTHFF
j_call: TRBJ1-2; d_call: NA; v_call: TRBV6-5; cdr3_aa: CASSYSLAGWDYGYTF
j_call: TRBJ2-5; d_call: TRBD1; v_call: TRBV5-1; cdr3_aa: CASAISTPGQGGETQYF
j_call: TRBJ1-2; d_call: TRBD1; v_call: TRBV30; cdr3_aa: CAWRRMGGGRDGYTF
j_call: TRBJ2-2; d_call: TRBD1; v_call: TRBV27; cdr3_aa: CASGRDRGNTGELFF
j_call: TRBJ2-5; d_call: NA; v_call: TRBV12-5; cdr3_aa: CASGPRMETQYF
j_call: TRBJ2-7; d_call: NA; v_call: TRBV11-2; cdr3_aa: CASSHPRGADEQYF
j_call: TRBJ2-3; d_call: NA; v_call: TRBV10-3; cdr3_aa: CAIRGLGTDTQYF
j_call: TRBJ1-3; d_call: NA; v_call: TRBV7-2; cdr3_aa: CASSLSAGAGNTIYF
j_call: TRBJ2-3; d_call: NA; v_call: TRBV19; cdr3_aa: CASSISALTDTQYF
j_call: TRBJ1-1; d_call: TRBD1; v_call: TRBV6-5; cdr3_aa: CASSGQGLSRGEAFF
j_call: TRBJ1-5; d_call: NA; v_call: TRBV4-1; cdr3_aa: CASSQDWGFLGQPQHF